What follows are 30 T cell receptor beta chains derived from one specimen sequenced in a study of T cell repertoires in cytomegalovirus infection. For these receptors, no antigen is known. A single record per CDR3 protein comes from TCRdb applying MiXCR to the reads. The data hold about 310,000 distinct CDR3 sequences, with around 25% observed a single time. The material was cultured PBMCs, obtained from culture after CMV antigen stimulation. The receptors derive from a human donor in good health (CMV status not recorded). Some clones in this sample may be carry-over from other donors' samples.

This chain links TRBV2 with TRBJ2-3; TRBD2 agrees at 8 bases. V lost 5 bases and J lost 2; bases outside the gene matches: 21. This CDR3 contains 20 residues. The germline V gene encodes CDR1 SNHLY and CDR2 FYNNEI. CDR3 sequence (DNA): TGTGCCAGCAGTTACCTAGCCCTTGGAGTAGCGGGGTTAGACACAGATACGCAGTATTTT. Translating gives CASSYLALGVAGLDTDTQYF.

This clonotype was detected a few times. The chain has TRBV20-1 and TRBJ2-5; 8 bases align to TRBD2. V trimming: 2 bases; J trimming: 1 base; junction bases outside the gene matches: 9. Germline-derived CDR1 and CDR2 are DFQATT and SNEGSKA (reference sequence). This CDR3 is 16 amino acids long. The CDR3 region is CSARPLLAGLQETQYF. In nucleotides, the CDR3 is TGCAGTGCTAGACCCTTGCTAGCGGGTCTCCAAGAGACCCAGTACTTC.

This clonotype was seen only a few times. This chain connects TRBV19 to TRBJ2-7; tentatively, D is TRBD2 (5 bases). The length of the CDR3 is 13 residues. Germline loops: CDR1 LNHDA, CDR2 SQIVND (reference sequence). Trimming pared 3 bases from V and 4 bases from J, leaving 10 bases between. The CDR3 sequence: CASSMFSGYEQYV. In DNA, the CDR3 is TGTGCCAGTAGTATGTTTTCGGGGTACGAGCAGTACGTC.

This clonotype has more than one count but fewer than ten. This chain connects TRBV6-5 to TRBJ2-5; perhaps TRBD1 as D (5 bases). V shed 4 bases and J shed 4 bases, with 16 bases lying between them. Per germline, CDR1 MNHEY and CDR2 SVGAGI. CDR3 length: 15 amino acids. The CDR3 region is CASSSYRGYGETQYF. The CDR3 nucleotides are TGTGCCAGCAGTTCATATAGGGGTTATGGAGAGACCCAGTACTTC.

The table lists this clonotype with a few counts. The V call is TRBV6-5, the J call TRBJ1-2, with a possible D match to TRBD1 (6 bases). Trimming pared 2 bases from V and 8 bases from J, leaving 12 bases between. CDR3 length equals 13 residues. CDR1 is MNHEY and CDR2 is SVGAGI in the germline V gene. The DNA of the CDR3 is TGTGCCAGCAGTTACAATTGGGGGCAAGGCTACACCTTC. Translation: CASSYNWGQGYTF.

In this sample, this clonotype turned up a few times. V gene TRBV19 combines with J gene TRBJ2-6; 7 positions match TRBD1. V was pared by 6 bases and J by 0 bases, with 8 bases of the junction left unmatched. From germline, CDR1 is LNHDA and CDR2 SQIVND (reference sequence). CDR3 length: 17 amino acids. The CDR3 DNA reads TGTGCCAGTAGGCCCGGCCGACAGGGCTCTGGGGCCAACGTCCTGACTTTC. It encodes CASRPGRQGSGANVLTF. Using reference TRBV19 and TRBJ2-6 for the parts outside the CDR3, the full variable domain is DGGITQSPKYLFRKEGQNVTLSCEQNLNHDAMYWYRQDPGQGLRLIYYSQIVNDFQKGDIAEGYSVSREKKESFPLTVTSAQKNPTAFYLCASRPGRQGSGANVLTFGAGSRLTVL.

In its sample, this clonotype was seen a few times. This rearrangement joins TRBV6-2 or TRBV6-3 to TRBJ2-7; D is ambiguous. Germline CDR1 MNHEY, CDR2 SVGEGT. Deletions cut 7 bases from V and 5 bases from J, with 15 bases between. This CDR3 has 13 amino acids. The CDR3 coding sequence is TGTGCCAGCAACTACGGGCCGACGAACGAGCAGTACGTC. Protein sequence: CASNYGPTNEQYV.

The rearrangement joins TRBV12-5 to TRBJ2-5; 9 nucleotides agree with TRBD2. Germline values: CDR1 LGHNT, CDR2 FRNRAP. The CDR3 is 16 amino acids. The junction had 11 bases not matched to a gene; V was cut back by 3 bases and J by 6 bases. Written as DNA, the CDR3 is TGTGCTAGTGGTTTCGGGACTAGCCGTTCAATCAAGACCCAGTACTTC. It encodes CASGFGTSRSIKTQYF. Complete variable domain (other parts from reference TRBV12-5 and TRBJ2-5): DARVTQTPRHKVTEMGQEVTMRCQPILGHNTVFWYRQTMMQGLELLAYFRNRAPLDDSGMPKDRFSAEMPDATLATLKIQPSEPRDSAVYFCASGFGTSRSIKTQYFGPGTRLLVL.

This clonotype was found many times. The chain is built from TRBV7-2 and TRBJ1-5, with a tentative D call TRBD1 (5 bases). Deletions cut 4 bases from V and 6 bases from J, with 10 bases between. The CDR3 runs 13 residues. CDR1 and CDR2 (germline): SGHTA, FQGNSA. CDR3 residues: CASSSRVGQPQHF. In nucleotides, the CDR3 is TGTGCCAGCAGCTCCAGGGTCGGTCAGCCCCAGCATTTT.

This clonotype turned up a few times. The chain couples TRBV6-2 or TRBV6-3 to TRBJ1-1, with D uncertain. The V gene's germline CDR1 is MNHEY and CDR2 SVGEGT. The CDR3 has 14 residues. Trimming removed 0 bases at V and 1 base at J, with 6 bases between. The CDR3 DNA reads TGTGCCAGCAGTTACTCGTCAGAGAACACTGAAGCTTTCTTT. As protein: CASSYSSENTEAFF.

This chain joins TRBV6-2 or TRBV6-3 and TRBJ2-2; 13 bases are a match to TRBD2. This CDR3 region has 17 residues. J was trimmed by 5 bases and V by 0 bases; bases with no gene match: 3. Germline V gives CDR1 MNHEY, CDR2 SVGEGT. This CDR3 is CASSYSGLAGDTGELFF. CDR3 nucleotide sequence: TGTGCCAGCAGTTACTCCGGACTAGCGGGAGATACCGGGGAGCTGTTTTTT.

This clonotype was detected many times. The chain recombines TRBV7-2 with TRBJ2-3; 8 positions match TRBD2. Germline V lookup: CDR1 SGHTA, CDR2 FQGNSA. The trim removed 5 bases at V and 0 bases at J, leaving 10 bases unmatched. The CDR3 is made up of 17 amino acids. CDR3 region: CASSQRRGRLSTDTQYF. The DNA of the CDR3 is TGTGCCAGCAGCCAACGGCGCGGGAGGCTTAGCACAGATACGCAGTATTTT.

This clonotype occurred a few times. This chain links TRBV7-2 with TRBJ2-1, with TRBD2 identical over 7 bases. CDR3 size: 15 residues. Germline V gene data show CDR1 as SGHTA and CDR2 as FQGNSA. V shed 3 bases, J shed 0 bases, and the junction held 2 bases outside the gene matches. Here the CDR3 DNA reads TGTGCCAGCAGCTTGCGGGAGCCCTCCTACAATGAGCAGTTCTTC. This encodes CASSLREPSYNEQFF.

This clonotype has a count of ten or more. The chain links TRBV7-6 to TRBJ2-3; 7 bases are shared with TRBD1. Germline CDR1 reads SGHVS; CDR2 reads FNYEAQ. The J segment lost 2 bases and the V segment lost 5 bases, leaving 13 bases of the junction unmatched. The CDR3 loop spans 17 amino acids. CDR3 bases: TGTGCCAGCAGCCGACGGACAGGCGGTTATCCCACAGATACGCAGTATTTT. Translating gives CASSRRTGGYPTDTQYF.

This clonotype was found many times. This chain connects TRBV28 to TRBJ2-5; D remains unclear. CDR1 MDHEN and CDR2 SYDVKM come from the germline V gene. This CDR3 spans 13 amino acids. V lost 6 bases, J lost 0 bases, and 8 bases lay in between. DNA for the CDR3: TGTGCCAGCAGGGAACAGTACCAAGAGACCCAGTACTTC. Translation gives CASREQYQETQYF.

Remarks on this clonotype: A much larger clone sits a single nucleotide away, making a read error possible. The rearrangement uses TRBV7-2 and TRBJ2-2; TRBD1 matches at 7 bases. From germline, CDR1 is SGHTA and CDR2 FQGNSA. The CDR3 spans 15 residues. The CDR3 protein is CASSLEGAVTGKLFF. CDR3 in DNA: TGTGCCAGCAGCCTAGAGGGGGCAGTCACCGGGAAGCTGTTTTTT.

In this sample, this clonotype turned up many times. This rearrangement joins TRBV7-2 to TRBJ2-2; D not certain. From germline, CDR1 is SGHTA and CDR2 FQGNSA. This CDR3 has 11 residues. The V end was cut by 1 base, the J end by 8 bases, with 2 bases between. The DNA for the CDR3 is TGTGCCAGCAGCTTAGTTGGGGAGCTGTTTTTT. Its translation: CASSLVGELFF.

The chain recombines TRBV7-9 with TRBJ2-6; D is tentatively TRBD1 or TRBD2 (6 bases each). V dropped 3 bases and J dropped 2 bases, with 14 bases sitting between them. Germline CDR1 and CDR2: SEHNR and FQNEAQ (reference sequence). The length of the CDR3 is 17 residues. The CDR3 nucleotides are TGTGCCAGCAGCTTGTTGGGGGGCGAGGCTGGGGCCAACGTCCTGACTTTC. This sequence encodes CASSLLGGEAGANVLTF.

V gene TRBV6-1 combines with J gene TRBJ2-2; no clear D gene. The germline gives CDR1 MNHNS, CDR2 SASEGT. The CDR3 spans 15 residues. V gave up 5 bases and J gave up 0 bases, with 10 bases separating them. CDR3 sequence (DNA): TGTGCCAGCAGTCCCCTACCCGCGAACACCGGGGAGCTGTTTTTT. Translation gives CASSPLPANTGELFF.

The chain has TRBV4-3 and TRBJ2-2; unclear D gene. In germline, CDR1 is LGHNA, CDR2 YSLEER. CDR3 size: 13 residues. V lost 0 bases and J 7 bases, leaving 6 bases between the germline ends. CDR3 in DNA: TGCGCCAGCAGCCAAGACATATTCGGGGAGCTGTTTTTT. Encoded protein: CASSQDIFGELFF.

The CDR3 bases are TGCAGTGCTAGAGTACAAAACTACGAGCAGTACTTC. Protein: CSARVQNYEQYF. V is TRBV20-1 and J is TRBJ2-7; no firm D call. V shed 1 base and J shed 3 bases, with 7 bases lying between them. This CDR3 has 12 amino acids. Germline values: CDR1 DFQATT, CDR2 SNEGSKA (reference sequence).

The genes are TRBV6-2 or TRBV6-3 and TRBJ2-6, with D possibly TRBD1 on 6 matching bases. This CDR3 has 17 amino acids. Trimming took 6 bases from V and 7 from J, leaving 22 bases between them. Germline CDR1 is MNHEY and CDR2 is SVGEGT. CDR3 amino acids: CASRTQGLETGANVLTF. CDR3 nucleotide sequence: TGTGCCAGCAGGACTCAAGGATTGGAGACAGGAGCCAACGTCCTGACTTTC.

The rearrangement uses TRBV6-2 or TRBV6-3 and TRBJ2-7; perhaps TRBD2 as D (5 bases). Trimming removed 3 bases at V and 3 bases at J, with 18 bases between. Germline V gene lookup returns CDR1 MNHEY and CDR2 SVGEGT. This CDR3 contains 16 residues. The CDR3 sequence is CASSYRRGLNLYEQYV. The CDR3 DNA sequence: TGTGCCAGCAGTTATAGGCGAGGGTTGAACCTCTACGAGCAGTACGTC.

J is TRBJ1-2 and V is TRBV19; perhaps TRBD1 as D (6 bases). This CDR3 is built from 15 residues. Germline CDR1 and CDR2: LNHDA and SQIVND (reference sequence). V lost 3 bases to trimming and J lost 6 bases, with 17 bases between them. CDR3 protein: CASSIRRDQGHGYTF. DNA for the CDR3: TGTGCCAGTAGTATTCGTAGGGACCAGGGGCATGGCTACACCTTC.

A few counts support this clonotype. This sequence joins TRBV12-3 or TRBV12-4 and TRBJ1-5; 7 nucleotides agree with TRBD1. With V trimmed by 5 bases and J by 2 bases, 6 bases remained unmatched. The CDR3 spans 15 residues. For the CDR3, the DNA is TGTGCCAGCAGTCCGACAGGGACGGGCAATCAGCCCCAGCATTTT. Protein: CASSPTGTGNQPQHF.

The chain combines TRBV6-2 or TRBV6-3 with TRBJ2-7; no firm D call. Germline V gene lookup returns CDR1 MNHEY and CDR2 SVGEGT. The V and J ends lost 0 bases and 3 bases respectively, with 6 bases between them. The CDR3 loop spans 13 amino acids. CDR3 nucleotide sequence: TGTGCCAGCAGTTACTCGAACCTCTACGAGCAGTACGTC. This translates into CASSYSNLYEQYV.

On this clonotype: This sequence may be a read error, since a much larger clone differs from it by one base. No conserved phenylalanine or tryptophan is present at the end of the CDR3, so a read error is the likely explanation. The limits of the CDR3 on the DNA are not certain, so only TCRdb's listed CDR3 is given. The chain uses TRBV7-2 and TRBJ1-1; the DNA was not compared with TRBD1, the D call given in the table. Germline V CDR1 and CDR2: SGHTA, FQGNSA. The length of the CDR3 is 15 amino acids, counting both ends. CDR3 in amino acids: CASSRDRDRVFVTFC.

V is TRBV5-1 and J is TRBJ2-5; D gene unclear. V lost 4 bases, J lost 4 bases, and 11 bases lay in between. Per the germline V gene, CDR1 is SGHRS and CDR2 is YFSETQ. CDR3 length equals 13 residues. CDR3 amino acids: CASSPMSRETQYF. CDR3 nucleotide sequence: TGCGCCAGCAGCCCAATGTCCAGAGAGACCCAGTACTTC.

The chain is built from TRBV27 and TRBJ1-2; D is undetermined. The CDR3 has 12 residues. Germline CDR1 reads MNHEY; CDR2 reads SMNVEV (reference sequence). The V and J ends lost 4 bases and 9 bases respectively, with 12 bases between them. This CDR3 reads CASSSTGNSYTF. The CDR3 nucleotides are TGTGCCAGCAGTTCGACCGGGAATAGCTACACCTTC.

This clonotype was counted between two and nine times. The chain couples TRBV7-8 to TRBJ2-7; 11 bases agree with TRBD2. With V trimmed by 5 bases and J by 2 bases, 14 bases remained unmatched. This CDR3 is 18 amino acids long. CDR1 and CDR2 from the germline V gene are SGHVS and FQNEAQ. For the CDR3, the DNA is TGTGCCAGCAGCCTCCGGGACGGACTACTAGCGGGAGCCTACGAGCAGTACTTC. Residues: CASSLRDGLLAGAYEQYF. The variable domain in full, completed from reference TRBV7-8 and TRBJ2-7, reads GAGVSQSPRYKVAKRGQDVALRCDPISGHVSLFWYQQALGQGPEFLTYFQNEAQLDKSGLPSDRFFAERPEGSVSTLKIQRTQQEDSAVYLCASSLRDGLLAGAYEQYFGPGTRLTVT.